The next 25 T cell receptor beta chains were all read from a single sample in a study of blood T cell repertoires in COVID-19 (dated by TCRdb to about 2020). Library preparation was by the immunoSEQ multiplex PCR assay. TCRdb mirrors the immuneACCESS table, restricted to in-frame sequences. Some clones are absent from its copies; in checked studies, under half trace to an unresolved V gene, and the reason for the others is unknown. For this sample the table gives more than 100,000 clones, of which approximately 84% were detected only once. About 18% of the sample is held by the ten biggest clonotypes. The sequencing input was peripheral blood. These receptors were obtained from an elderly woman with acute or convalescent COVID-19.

CDR3 in DNA: TGTGCCAGTAGTATGGGCCGGGACAGTTACAATGAGCAGTTCTTC. Protein product: CASSMGRDSYNEQFF. The V gene is TRBV19, the J gene TRBJ2-1; 7 nucleotides match TRBD1. This CDR3 spans 15 amino acids. The germline CDR1 and CDR2 sequences are LNHDA and SQIVND (reference sequence). V was pared by 3 bases and J by 4 bases, with 6 bases of the junction left unmatched.

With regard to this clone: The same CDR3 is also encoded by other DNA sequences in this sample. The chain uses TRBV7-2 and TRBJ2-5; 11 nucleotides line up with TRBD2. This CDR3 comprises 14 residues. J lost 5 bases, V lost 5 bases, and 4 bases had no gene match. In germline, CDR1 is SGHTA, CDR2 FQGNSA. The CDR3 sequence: CASSPRTSGETQYF. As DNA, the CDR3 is TGTGCCAGCAGCCCCCGGACTAGCGGGGAGACCCAGTACTTC.

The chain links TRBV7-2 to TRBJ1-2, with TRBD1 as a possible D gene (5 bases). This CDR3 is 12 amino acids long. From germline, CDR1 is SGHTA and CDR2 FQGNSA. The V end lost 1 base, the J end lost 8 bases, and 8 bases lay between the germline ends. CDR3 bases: TGTGCCAGCAGCTTAGGGACAACGGGCTACACCTTC. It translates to CASSLGTTGYTF. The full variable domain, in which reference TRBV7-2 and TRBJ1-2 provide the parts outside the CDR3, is GAGVSQSPSNKVTEKGKDVELRCDPISGHTALYWYRQSLGQGLEFLIYFQGNSAPDKSGLPSDRFSAERTGGSVSTLTIQRTQQEDSAVYLCASSLGTTGYTFGSGTRLTVV.

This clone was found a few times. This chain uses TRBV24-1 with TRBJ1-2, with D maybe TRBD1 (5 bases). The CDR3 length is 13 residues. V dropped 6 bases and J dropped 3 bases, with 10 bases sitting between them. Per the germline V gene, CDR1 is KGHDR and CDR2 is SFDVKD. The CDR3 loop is CATSRGEYYGYTF. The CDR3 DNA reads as TGTGCCACCAGTCGGGGGGAATACTATGGCTACACCTTC.

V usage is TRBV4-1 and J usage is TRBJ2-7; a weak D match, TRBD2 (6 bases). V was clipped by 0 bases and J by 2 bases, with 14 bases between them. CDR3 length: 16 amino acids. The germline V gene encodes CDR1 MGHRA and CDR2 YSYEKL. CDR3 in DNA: TGCGCCAGCAGCCAAGATAGGAGGGTATTGACCTACGAGCAGTACTTC. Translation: CASSQDRRVLTYEQYF.

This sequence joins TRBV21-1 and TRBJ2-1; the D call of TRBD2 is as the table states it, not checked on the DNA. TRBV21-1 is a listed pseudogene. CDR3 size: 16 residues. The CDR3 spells CASPQWTRLSYNEQFF. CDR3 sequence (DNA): TGTGCCAGCCCCCAATGGACTAGGCTCTCCTACAATGAGCAGTTCTTC.

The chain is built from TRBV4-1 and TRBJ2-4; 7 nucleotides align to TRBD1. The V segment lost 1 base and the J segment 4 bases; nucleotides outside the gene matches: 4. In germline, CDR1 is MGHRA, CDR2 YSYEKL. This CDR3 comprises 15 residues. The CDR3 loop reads CASSQGDREKNIQYF. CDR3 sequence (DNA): TGCGCCAGCAGCCAAGGTGACAGGGAGAAAAACATTCAGTACTTC.

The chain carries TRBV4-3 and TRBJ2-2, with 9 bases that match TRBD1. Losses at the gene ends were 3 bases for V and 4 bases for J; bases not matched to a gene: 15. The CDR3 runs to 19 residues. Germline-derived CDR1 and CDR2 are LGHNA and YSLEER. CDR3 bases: TGCGCCAGCAGCCAGAGGAGTACAGGGGGCTTTTATGGCACCGGGGAGCTGTTTTTT. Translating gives CASSQRSTGGFYGTGELFF.

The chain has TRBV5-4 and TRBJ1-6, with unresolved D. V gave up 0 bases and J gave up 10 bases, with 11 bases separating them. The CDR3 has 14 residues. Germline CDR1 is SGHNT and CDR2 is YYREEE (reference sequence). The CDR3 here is CASSLGTLRSPLHF. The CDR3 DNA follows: TGTGCCAGCAGCTTGGGAACCCTACGATCACCCCTCCACTTT.

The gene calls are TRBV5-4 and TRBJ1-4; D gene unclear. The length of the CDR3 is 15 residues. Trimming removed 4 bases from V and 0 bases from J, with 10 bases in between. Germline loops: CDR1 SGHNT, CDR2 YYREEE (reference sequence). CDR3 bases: TGTGCCAGCAGCCCAGGCAGAGCAACTAATGAAAAACTGTTTTTT. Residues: CASSPGRATNEKLFF.

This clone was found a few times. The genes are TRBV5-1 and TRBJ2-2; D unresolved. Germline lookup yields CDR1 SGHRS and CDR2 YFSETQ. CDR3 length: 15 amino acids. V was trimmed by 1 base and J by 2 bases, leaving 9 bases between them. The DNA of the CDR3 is TGCGCCAGCAGCTTGCTACAGAAAAACACCGGGGAGCTGTTTTTT. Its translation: CASSLLQKNTGELFF.

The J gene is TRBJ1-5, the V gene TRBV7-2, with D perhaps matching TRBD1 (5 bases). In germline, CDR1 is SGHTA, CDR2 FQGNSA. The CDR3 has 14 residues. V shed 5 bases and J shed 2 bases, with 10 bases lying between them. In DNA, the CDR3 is TGTGCCAGCAGCAGGGGAGGACGCAATCAGCCCCAGCATTTT. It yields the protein CASSRGGRNQPQHF.

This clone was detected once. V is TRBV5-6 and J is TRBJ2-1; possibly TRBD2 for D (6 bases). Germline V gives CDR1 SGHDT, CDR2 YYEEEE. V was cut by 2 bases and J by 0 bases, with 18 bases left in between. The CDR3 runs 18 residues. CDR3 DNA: TGTGCCAGCAGCTTTGTTAGAAGGAGGGTCAGCTCCTACAATGAGCAGTTCTTC. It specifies CASSFVRRRVSSYNEQFF.

CDR3 coding DNA: TGTGCCAGCTCCCCGGGACAGCGGAACACTGAAGCTTTCTTT. Its protein is CASSPGQRNTEAFF. The rearrangement uses TRBV18 and TRBJ1-1, with 7 bases lining up with TRBD1. The CDR3 spans 14 residues. Germline lookup yields CDR1 KGHSH and CDR2 LQKENI. With 6 bases clipped from V and 1 base from J, the junction kept 5 bases outside the gene matches. The complete variable domain, with remaining parts taken from reference TRBV18 and TRBJ1-1, reads NAGVMQNPRHLVRRRGQEARLRCSPMKGHSHVYWYRQLPEEGLKFMVYLQKENIIDESGMPKERFSAEFPKEGPSILRIQQVVRGDSAAYFCASSPGQRNTEAFFGQGTRLTVV.

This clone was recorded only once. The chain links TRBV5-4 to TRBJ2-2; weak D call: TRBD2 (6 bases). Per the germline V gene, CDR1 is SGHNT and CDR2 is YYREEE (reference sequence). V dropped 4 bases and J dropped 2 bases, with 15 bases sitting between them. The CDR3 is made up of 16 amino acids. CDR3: CASSRYWGGNTGELFF. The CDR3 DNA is TGTGCCAGCAGCCGATACTGGGGAGGAAACACCGGGGAGCTGTTTTTT.

CDR3 residues: CASSDRGTAGGTEAFF. DNA for the CDR3: TGCGCCAGCAGTGATAGGGGGACAGCAGGAGGGACTGAAGCTTTCTTT. The rearrangement uses TRBV10-1 and TRBJ1-1, with 7 bases lining up with TRBD1. Germline V CDR1 and CDR2: WNHNN, SYGVQD (reference sequence). The length of the CDR3 is 16 residues. Losses at the gene ends were 3 bases for V and 5 bases for J; bases not matched to a gene: 12.

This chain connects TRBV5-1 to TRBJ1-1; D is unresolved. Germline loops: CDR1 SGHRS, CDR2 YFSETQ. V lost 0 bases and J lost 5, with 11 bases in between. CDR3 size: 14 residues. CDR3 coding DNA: TGCGCCAGCAGCTTGGGAGGGCCTGGGACTGAAGCTTTCTTT. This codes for CASSLGGPGTEAFF.

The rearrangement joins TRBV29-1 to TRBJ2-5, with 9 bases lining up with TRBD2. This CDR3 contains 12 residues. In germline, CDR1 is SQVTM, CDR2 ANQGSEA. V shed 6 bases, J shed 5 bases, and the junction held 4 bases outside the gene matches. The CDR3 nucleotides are TGCAGCGTACTAAGCGGGGGGGAGACCCAGTACTTC. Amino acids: CSVLSGGETQYF.

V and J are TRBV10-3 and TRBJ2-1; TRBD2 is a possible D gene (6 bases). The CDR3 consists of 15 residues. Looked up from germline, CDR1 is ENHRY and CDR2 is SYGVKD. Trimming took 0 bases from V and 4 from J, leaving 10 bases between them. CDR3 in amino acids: CAISESSSVYNEQFF. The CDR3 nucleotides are TGTGCCATCAGTGAGTCGTCTAGCGTGTACAATGAGCAGTTCTTC.

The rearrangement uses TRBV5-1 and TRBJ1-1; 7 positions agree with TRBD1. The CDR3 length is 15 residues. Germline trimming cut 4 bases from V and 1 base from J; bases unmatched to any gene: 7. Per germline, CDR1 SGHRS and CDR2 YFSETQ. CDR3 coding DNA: TGCGCCAGCAGCACCTTGCAGGGGGGGAACACTGAAGCTTTCTTT. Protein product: CASSTLQGGNTEAFF.

This chain's CDR3 is CAWSPGQLYGYTF. Here the CDR3 DNA reads TGTGCCTGGAGCCCGGGACAGTTGTATGGCTACACCTTC. This chain connects TRBV30 to TRBJ1-2; 7 positions agree with TRBD1. CDR1 is GTSNPN, CDR2 SVGIG, per germline (reference sequence). The trim removed 3 bases at V and 5 bases at J, leaving 6 bases unmatched. This CDR3 spans 13 amino acids.

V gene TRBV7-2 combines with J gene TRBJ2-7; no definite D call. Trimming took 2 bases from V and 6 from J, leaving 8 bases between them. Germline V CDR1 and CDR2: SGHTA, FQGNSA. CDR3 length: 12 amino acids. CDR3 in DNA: TGTGCCAGCAGCTTAAGCCCGGGCGAGCAGTACTTC. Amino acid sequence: CASSLSPGEQYF.

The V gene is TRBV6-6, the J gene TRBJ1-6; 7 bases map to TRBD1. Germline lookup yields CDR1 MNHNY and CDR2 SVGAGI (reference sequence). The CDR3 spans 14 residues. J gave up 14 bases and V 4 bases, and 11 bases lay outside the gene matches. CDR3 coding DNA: TGTGCCAGCAGTTCAACCAGGTCCCAGGGGGCCCTCCACTTT. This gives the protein CASSSTRSQGALHF.

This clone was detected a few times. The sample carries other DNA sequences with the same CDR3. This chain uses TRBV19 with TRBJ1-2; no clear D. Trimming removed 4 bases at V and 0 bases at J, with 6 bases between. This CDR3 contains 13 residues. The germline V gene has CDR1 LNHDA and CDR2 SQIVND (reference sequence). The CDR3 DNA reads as TGTGCCAGTAGTACGACACCTAACTATGGCTACACCTTC. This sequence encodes CASSTTPNYGYTF.

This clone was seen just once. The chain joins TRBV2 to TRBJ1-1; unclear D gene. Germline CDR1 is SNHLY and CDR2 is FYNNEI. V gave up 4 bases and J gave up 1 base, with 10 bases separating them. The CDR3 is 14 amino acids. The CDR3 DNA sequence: TGTGCCAGCAGTGCTTGGTCAGGGAACACTGAAGCTTTCTTT. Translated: CASSAWSGNTEAFF.